A selection of T cell receptor beta chains follows, all from one sample in a study of vaccination effects on CD4 cells after COVID-19. The antigens of these receptors remain unknown. This table comes from immunoSEQ multiplex PCR, and its TCRdb copy is limited to in-frame clones, with some not included. The data show about 46,000 clones, with 65% to 80% seen just once and more than 13% held by the top ten. The specimen comprised CD4+ T cells from PBMCs cultured with HCoV-OC43 spike peptides, sampled after COVID-19 vaccination. These receptors originate from a human donor who received a COVID-19 vaccine. Each CDR3 is given with its conserved first and last residue. A D gene is named only where the DNA matches it firmly. Rows give clone size only sometimes, using once, few, many, or a class for an expanded clone.

d_gene	v_gene	j_gene	abundance	len	CDR3aa	CDR3nt
TRBD1	TRBV2	TRBJ1-4	NA	13	CASRRGREEKLFF	TGTGCCAGCAGGAGGGGGCGTGAGGAAAAACTGTTTTTT
NA	TRBV7-2	TRBJ1-2	once	16	CASSPGSRGAGYGYTF	TGTGCCAGCAGCCCTGGGTCACGGGGCGCAGGATATGGCTACACCTTC
NA	TRBV5-1	TRBJ1-1	NA	12	CASSLGDTEAFF	TGCGCCAGCAGCTTGGGAGACACTGAAGCTTTCTTT
TRBD1	TRBV16	TRBJ1-6	NA	16	CASSQLSGQGASPLHF	TGTGCCAGCAGCCAATTGTCCGGACAGGGAGCTTCACCCCTCCACTTT
TRBD1	TRBV6-5	TRBJ2-2	NA	14	CASKRTGNTGELFF	TGTGCCAGCAAAAGGACAGGGAACACCGGGGAGCTGTTTTTT
TRBD1	TRBV6-5	TRBJ1-1	NA	15	CASRPIQGSNTEAFF	TGTGCCAGCAGACCGATACAGGGGTCGAACACTGAAGCTTTCTTT
NA	TRBV11-2	TRBJ2-7	NA	15	CASRSPGRSTYEQYF	TGTGCCAGCAGATCCCCGGGACGCTCAACCTACGAGCAGTACTTC
TRBD2	TRBV18	TRBJ2-7	NA	14	CASSPAGARSEQYF	TGTGCCAGCTCACCAGCGGGAGCCCGCTCCGAGCAGTACTTC
NA	TRBV25-1	TRBJ1-1	once	13	CASRSLGGTEAFF	TGTGCCAGCAGGAGCCTGGGTGGAACTGAAGCTTTCTTT
NA	TRBV18	TRBJ1-4	few	16	CASSPSSPGLDEKLFF	TGTGCCAGCTCACCGTCGTCTCCAGGTTTGGATGAAAAACTGTTTTTT
TRBD1	TRBV5-4	TRBJ2-3	NA	14	CASSAGQGVDTQYF	TGTGCCAGCAGCGCGGGACAGGGCGTTGATACGCAGTATTTT
TRBD2	TRBV18	TRBJ2-2	NA	15	CASSPGLVSAGELFF	TGTGCCAGCTCACCTGGACTAGTTTCGGCCGGGGAGCTGTTTTTT
TRBD2	TRBV11-3	TRBJ2-1	NA	13	CASASGGAGEQFF	TGTGCCAGCGCTAGCGGGGGGGCCGGTGAGCAGTTCTTC
NA	TRBV12-3/TRBV12-4	TRBJ1-1	NA	13	CASSYVRGAGAFF	TGTGCCAGCAGCTACGTCAGGGGAGCAGGAGCTTTCTTT
NA	TRBV9	TRBJ1-4	NA	14	CASSVGQINEKLFF	TGTGCCAGCAGCGTAGGACAGATTAATGAAAAACTGTTTTTT
NA	TRBV4-2	TRBJ1-4	NA	16	CASSQDTDRIVEKLFF	TGTGCCAGCAGCCAAGATACCGACAGGATAGTCGAAAAACTGTTTTTT
NA	TRBV3-1/TRBV3-2	TRBJ2-3	NA	14	CASSQEGIPDTQYF	TGTGCCAGCAGCCAAGAGGGGATCCCAGATACGCAGTATTTT
NA	TRBV2	TRBJ1-2	NA	16	CASSETAPGIYYGYTF	TGTGCCAGCAGTGAAACCGCACCAGGGATCTACTATGGCTACACCTTC
NA	TRBV6-5	TRBJ1-1	NA	16	CASSYVPQGRVAEAFF	TGTGCCAGCAGTTACGTGCCCCAGGGGAGGGTCGCTGAAGCTTTCTTT
NA	TRBV7-2	TRBJ1-1	few	13	CASSRGTTTEAFF	TGTGCCAGCAGCCGTGGGACAACCACTGAAGCTTTCTTT
NA	TRBV2	TRBJ2-3	few	13	CASSKELADTQYF	TGTGCCAGCAGTAAAGAACTAGCAGATACGCAGTATTTT
TRBD2	TRBV5-1	TRBJ2-2	few	16	CASSYGGRPGAGELFF	TGCGCCAGCAGCTATGGCGGGAGACCCGGGGCCGGGGAGCTGTTTTTT
NA	TRBV5-4	TRBJ2-6	few	15	CASSQEGSGANVLTF	TGTGCCAGCAGCCAGGAGGGGAGTGGGGCCAACGTCCTGACTTTC
TRBD1	TRBV6-2/TRBV6-3	TRBJ1-2	NA	15	CASSYSGQRVYGYTF	TGTGCCAGCAGTTACTCGGGACAGCGAGTTTATGGCTACACCTTC
TRBD2	TRBV7-6	TRBJ2-1	few	15	CASSLARAGGGEQFF	TGTGCCAGCAGCTTAGCGCGAGCGGGAGGGGGTGAGCAGTTCTTC
NA	TRBV3-1/TRBV3-2	TRBJ2-5	NA	13	CASSQGLKETQYF	TGTGCCAGCAGCCAGGGCTTAAAAGAGACCCAGTACTTC
NA	TRBV7-9	TRBJ1-2	once	14	CASSPHGSNYGYTF	TGTGCCAGCAGCCCCCACGGTTCAAACTATGGCTACACCTTC
NA	TRBV5-1	TRBJ2-1	few	14	CASSLWERHNEQFF	TGCGCCAGCAGCTTGTGGGAACGGCACAATGAGCAGTTCTTC
NA	TRBV3-1/TRBV3-2	TRBJ2-3	NA	13	CASSQALMDTQYF	TGTGCCAGCAGCCAAGCTCTGATGGATACGCAGTATTTT
NA	TRBV19	TRBJ1-5	NA	13	CASTAVGGQPQHF	TGTGCCAGTACCGCAGTGGGGGGACAGCCCCAGCATTTT
NA	TRBV11-2	TRBJ2-5	once	12	CASSLTKETQYF	TGTGCCAGCAGCCTTACGAAAGAGACCCAGTACTTC
TRBD2	TRBV7-2	TRBJ2-1	NA	16	CASSPLAGVAYNEQFF	TGTGCCAGCAGCCCATTAGCGGGAGTTGCCTACAATGAGCAGTTCTTC
TRBD1	TRBV6-5	TRBJ2-7	few	14	CASRWDRGPYEQYF	TGTGCCAGCAGGTGGGACAGGGGGCCCTACGAGCAGTACTTC
NA	TRBV6-6	TRBJ1-4	once	13	CATRGTANEKLFF	TGTGCCACCAGGGGAACGGCTAATGAAAAACTGTTTTTT
TRBD2	TRBV9	TRBJ2-5	NA	15	CASSAGTIPRETQYF	TGTGCCAGCAGCGCAGGGACTATCCCCCGCGAGACCCAGTACTTC
TRBD2	TRBV10-1	TRBJ2-5	once	14	CASSLAGVQETQYF	TGCGCCAGCAGCCTAGCGGGCGTCCAAGAGACCCAGTACTTC
NA	TRBV2	TRBJ2-1	NA	13	CASTINSYNEQFF	TGTGCCAGCACTATAAACTCCTACAATGAGCAGTTCTTC
TRBD1	TRBV18	TRBJ1-5	NA	17	CASSPSAQGISNQPQHF	TGTGCCAGCTCACCGTCTGCACAGGGGATAAGCAATCAGCCCCAGCATTTT